This TCR beta chain was recorded in a study of long-term antiretroviral therapy in people with HIV. Notes on the study in general: ART preceded a rise in diversity that nonetheless stayed lower than in transplant donor controls.

The CDR3 is 15 residues long. The germline CDR1 and CDR2 sequences are MRHNA and SNTAGT. V shed 0 bases and J 6 bases; nucleotides not matched to a gene: 1. This clone was detected only a few times. Its specificity is unknown. Survey-level immunoSEQ v3.0 assays were run. Using immunoSEQ multiplex PCR, the repertoire was profiled, and TCRdb retains in-frame clones only, with some absent. Here the sample spans 35,000 to 45,000 clones, roughly 82% being singletons. The chain uses TRBV6-4 and TRBJ2-1, with 11 nucleotides matching TRBD2. The source is a man between 18 and 35 years old with HIV. The sequenced sample was unsorted PBMCs, obtained 0.3 years after starting antiretroviral therapy. CDR3 nucleotides: TGTGCCAGCAGTGACTCTAGCGGGGGGGCCAATGAGCAGTTCTTC. The encoded protein is CASSDSSGGANEQFF.